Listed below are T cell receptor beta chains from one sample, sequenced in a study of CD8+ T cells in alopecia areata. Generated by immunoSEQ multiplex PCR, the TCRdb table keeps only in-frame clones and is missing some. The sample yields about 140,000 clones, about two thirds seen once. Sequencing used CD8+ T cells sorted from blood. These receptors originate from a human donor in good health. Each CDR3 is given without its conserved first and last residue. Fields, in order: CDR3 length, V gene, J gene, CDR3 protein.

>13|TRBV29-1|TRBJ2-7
SVSRRGRFSYEQY
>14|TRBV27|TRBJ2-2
ASSLSGTGNTGELF
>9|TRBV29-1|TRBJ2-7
SVEMMGEQY
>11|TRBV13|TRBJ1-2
ASSLTSSAGYT
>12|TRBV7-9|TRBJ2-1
ASIKRDSYNEQF
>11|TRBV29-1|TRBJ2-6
SVKGAGANVLT
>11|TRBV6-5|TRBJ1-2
ASSAGTGYGYT
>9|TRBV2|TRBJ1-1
ASYISTEAF
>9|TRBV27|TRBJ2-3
ASWGTDTQY
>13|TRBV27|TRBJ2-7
ASSLGRGGVYEQY
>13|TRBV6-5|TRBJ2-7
ASSYSGNPTYEQY
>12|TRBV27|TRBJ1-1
ASSLGQGGTEAF
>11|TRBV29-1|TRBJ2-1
SVEGTLYNEQF
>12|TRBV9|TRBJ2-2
ASSVGQNTGELF
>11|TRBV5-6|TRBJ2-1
ASSTVPDNEQF
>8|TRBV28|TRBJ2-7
ASSDYEQY
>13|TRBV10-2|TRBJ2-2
ASRPGQGATGELF
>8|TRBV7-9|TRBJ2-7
ASSGYEQY
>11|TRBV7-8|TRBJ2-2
ASSIGLTGELF
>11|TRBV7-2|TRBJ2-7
ASSFYGNYEQY
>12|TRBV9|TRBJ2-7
ASSRDLSSYEQY
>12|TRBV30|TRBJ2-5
AWSLGGLWETQY
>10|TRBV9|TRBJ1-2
ASGGSGYGYT
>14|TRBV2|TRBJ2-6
ASNLNRETGANVLT
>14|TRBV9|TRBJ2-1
ASSVGSGSTNNEQF
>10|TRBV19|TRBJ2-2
ASLGGAGELF
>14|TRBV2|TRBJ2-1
ASSDPFREGDNEQF
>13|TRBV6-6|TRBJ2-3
ASSYRGGETDTQY
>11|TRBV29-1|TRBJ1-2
SVGDTENYGYT
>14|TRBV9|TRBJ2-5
ASSGGQGADQETQY
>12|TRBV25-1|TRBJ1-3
ASSEFDRAYTIY
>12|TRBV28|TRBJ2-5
ASSLLNGRETQY
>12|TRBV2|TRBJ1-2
ASINHRGDYGYT
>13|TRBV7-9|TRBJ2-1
ASTPGLLPYNEQF
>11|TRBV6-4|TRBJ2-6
ASSDPNYNVLT
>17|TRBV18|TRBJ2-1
ASTQLSTYSSGKYNEQF
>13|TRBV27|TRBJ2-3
ASAPGVSSTDTQY
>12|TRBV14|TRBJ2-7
ASSQGQGAYEQY
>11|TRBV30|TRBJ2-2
AWNVGGTGELF
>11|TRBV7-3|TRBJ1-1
ASSLEHTTEAF
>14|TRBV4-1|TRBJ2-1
ASSQDLGGSYNEQF
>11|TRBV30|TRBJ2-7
AWGWGSTYEQY
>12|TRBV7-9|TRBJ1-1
ASSFGSGSTEAF
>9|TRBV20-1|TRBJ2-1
SADNYNEQF
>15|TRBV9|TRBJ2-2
ASSALPGTGGTGELF
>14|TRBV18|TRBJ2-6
ASSPTSQAGANVLT
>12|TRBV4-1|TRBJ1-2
ASSPGNYNYGYT
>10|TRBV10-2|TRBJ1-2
ASSESGNGYT
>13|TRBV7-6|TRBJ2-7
ASSLASGGVYEQY
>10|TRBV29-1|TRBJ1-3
SVVGRRNTIY
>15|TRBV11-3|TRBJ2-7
ASSLDVSGTVSYEQY
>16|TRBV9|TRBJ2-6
ASSPRTGIPSGANVLT
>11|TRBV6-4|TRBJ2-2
ASSAGDTGELF
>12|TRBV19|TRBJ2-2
ASMDSGYNGELF
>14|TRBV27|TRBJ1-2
ASSPFSGAGDYGYT
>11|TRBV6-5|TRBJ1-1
ASSTGVNTEAF
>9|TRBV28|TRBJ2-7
ASSLPGEQY